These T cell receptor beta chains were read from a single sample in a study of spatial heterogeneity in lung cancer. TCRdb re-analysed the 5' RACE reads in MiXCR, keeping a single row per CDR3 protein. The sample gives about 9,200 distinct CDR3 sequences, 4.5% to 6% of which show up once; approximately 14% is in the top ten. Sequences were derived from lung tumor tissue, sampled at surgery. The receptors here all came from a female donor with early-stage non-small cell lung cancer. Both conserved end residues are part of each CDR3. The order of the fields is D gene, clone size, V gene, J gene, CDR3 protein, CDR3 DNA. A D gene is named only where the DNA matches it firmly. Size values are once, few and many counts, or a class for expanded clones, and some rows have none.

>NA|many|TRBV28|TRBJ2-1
CASSVYLSSYNEQFF
TGTGCCAGCAGTGTATATCTGAGCTCCTACAATGAGCAGTTCTTC
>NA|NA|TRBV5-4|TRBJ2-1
CASSLAPVNEQFF
TGTGCCAGCAGCTTGGCCCCGGTCAATGAGCAGTTCTTC
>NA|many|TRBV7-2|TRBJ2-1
CASSSTPTGQFF
TGTGCCAGCAGCTCGACTCCAACGGGGCAGTTCTTC
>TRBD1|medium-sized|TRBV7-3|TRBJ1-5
CASSSDRDQPQHF
TGTGCCAGCAGCTCGGACAGGGATCAGCCCCAGCATTTT
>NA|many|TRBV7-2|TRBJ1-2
CASSLVSQGYTF
TGTGCCAGCAGCTTAGTGTCTCAGGGCTACACCTTC
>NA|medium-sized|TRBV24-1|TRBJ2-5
CATSEGGRETQYF
TGTGCCACCAGTGAGGGGGGCCGAGAGACCCAGTACTTC
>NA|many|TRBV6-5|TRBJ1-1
CASSYSGQAAGTEAFF
TGTGCCAGCAGTTACTCGGGGCAGGCGGCAGGCACTGAAGCTTTCTTT
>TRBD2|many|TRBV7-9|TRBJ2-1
CASSFISGSEFF
TGTGCCAGCAGCTTCATTAGCGGGAGTGAGTTCTTC
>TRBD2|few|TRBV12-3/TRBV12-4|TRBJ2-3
CASSEAGAGTDTQYF
TGTGCCAGCAGTGAAGCGGGAGCGGGAACAGATACGCAGTATTTT
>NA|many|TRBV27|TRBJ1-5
CASSEEVNQPQHF
TGTGCCAGCAGTGAGGAGGTCAATCAGCCCCAGCATTTT
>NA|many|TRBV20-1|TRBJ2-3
CSAPNSASTDTQYF
TGCAGTGCTCCCAATAGCGCTAGCACAGATACGCAGTATTTT
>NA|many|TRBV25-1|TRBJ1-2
CASNRYDDYGYTF
TGTGCCAGTAATAGATACGATGACTATGGCTACACCTTC
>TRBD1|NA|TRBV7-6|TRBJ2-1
CASSLDRNSYNEQFF
TGTGCCAGCAGCTTGGACAGGAATTCCTACAATGAGCAGTTCTTC
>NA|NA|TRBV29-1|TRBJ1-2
CSVGQAGYTF
TGCAGCGTTGGACAAGCTGGCTACACCTTC
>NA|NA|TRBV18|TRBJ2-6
CASSSQGDGANVLTF
TGTGCCAGCTCGTCTCAGGGTGATGGGGCCAACGTCCTGACTTTC
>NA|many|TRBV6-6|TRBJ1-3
CASKFPGPSGNTIYF
TGTGCCAGCAAGTTCCCGGGTCCCTCTGGAAACACCATATATTTT
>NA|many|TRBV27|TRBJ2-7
CASMEGPYEQYF
TGTGCCAGCATGGAGGGACCGTACGAGCAGTACTTC
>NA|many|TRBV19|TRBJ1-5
CASSIAINQPQHF
TGTGCCAGTAGTATAGCCATCAATCAGCCCCAGCATTTT
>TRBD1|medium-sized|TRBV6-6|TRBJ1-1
CASSGRQGANTEAFF
TGTGCCAGCAGTGGCCGACAGGGGGCGAACACTGAAGCTTTCTTT
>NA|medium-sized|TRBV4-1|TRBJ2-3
CASSLPPDNTDTQYF
TGCGCCAGCAGCTTGCCTCCGGACAACACAGATACGCAGTATTTT
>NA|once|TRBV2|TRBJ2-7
CASSEDESNYEQYF
TGTGCCAGCAGTGAGGACGAGTCTAACTACGAGCAGTACTTC
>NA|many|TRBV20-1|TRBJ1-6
CSARAKGSPLHF
TGCAGTGCTAGAGCGAAGGGTTCACCCCTCCACTTT
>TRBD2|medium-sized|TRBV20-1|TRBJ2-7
CSANPLSGHTYEQYF
TGCAGTGCTAACCCGCTTAGCGGGCATACCTACGAGCAGTACTTC
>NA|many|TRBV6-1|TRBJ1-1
CASIKRGEAFF
TGTGCCAGCATTAAAAGGGGTGAAGCTTTCTTT
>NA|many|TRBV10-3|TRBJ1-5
CALLVKASNQPQHF
TGTGCCCTGCTGGTGAAGGCAAGCAATCAGCCCCAGCATTTT
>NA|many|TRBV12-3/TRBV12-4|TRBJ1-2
CASCLRGHRGYGYTF
TGTGCCAGTTGCTTACGGGGTCACCGAGGATATGGCTACACCTTC
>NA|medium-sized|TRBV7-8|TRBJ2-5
CASSLQVFGRQETQYF
TGTGCCAGCAGCTTACAGGTATTCGGCAGACAAGAGACCCAGTACTTC
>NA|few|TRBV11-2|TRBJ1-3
CASSLRVGDTIYF
TGTGCCAGCAGCTTACGTGTGGGAGACACCATATATTTT
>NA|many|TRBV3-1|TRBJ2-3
CASSPQELTSTDTQYF
TGTGCCAGCAGCCCGCAGGAGCTTACTAGCACAGATACGCAGTATTTT
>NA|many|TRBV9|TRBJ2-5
CASSVAVGGGETQYF
TGTGCCAGCAGCGTAGCAGTTGGGGGCGGAGAGACCCAGTACTTC
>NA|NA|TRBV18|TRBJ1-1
CASSLTDNREAFF
TGTGCCAGCTCACTAACGGACAACCGTGAAGCTTTCTTT
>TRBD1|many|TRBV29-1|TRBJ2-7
CSVLTGGYEQYF
TGCAGCGTTCTGACAGGGGGGTACGAGCAGTACTTC
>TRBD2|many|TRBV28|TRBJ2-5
CASSSPRLAGLETQYF
TGTGCCAGCAGTTCACCCCGACTAGCGGGACTAGAGACCCAGTACTTC
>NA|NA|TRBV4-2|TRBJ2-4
CASSQDRAGKNIQYF
TGTGCCAGCAGCCAAGATCGGGCGGGTAAAAACATTCAGTACTTC
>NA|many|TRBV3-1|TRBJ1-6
CASSQLSSPLHF
TGTGCCAGCAGCCAACTAAGTTCACCCCTCCACTTT
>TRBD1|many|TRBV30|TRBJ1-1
CAWSSRQGDTEAFF
TGTGCCTGGAGTTCCCGACAGGGGGACACTGAAGCTTTCTTT
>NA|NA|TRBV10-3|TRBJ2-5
CASKGGETQYF
TGTGCCAGCAAGGGCGGGGAGACCCAGTACTTC
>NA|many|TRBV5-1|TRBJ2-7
CASSLEAGNLYEQYF
TGCGCCAGCAGCTTGGAGGCAGGCAACCTCTACGAGCAGTACTTC
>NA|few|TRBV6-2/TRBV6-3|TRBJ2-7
CASRWDPYEQYF
TGTGCCAGCCGATGGGACCCCTACGAGCAGTACTTC
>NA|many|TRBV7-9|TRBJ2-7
CASSLEAGYEQYF
TGTGCCAGCAGCTTAGAAGCGGGCTACGAGCAGTACTTC
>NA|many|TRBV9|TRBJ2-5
CASSVGGSQETQYF
TGTGCCAGCAGCGTAGGGGGAAGCCAAGAGACCCAGTACTTC
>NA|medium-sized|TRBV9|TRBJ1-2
CASSSPPYGGFLDYGYTF
TGTGCCAGCAGCTCACCCCCATATGGGGGTTTTCTGGACTATGGCTACACCTTC
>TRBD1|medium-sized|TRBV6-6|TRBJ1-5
CASSARDRANQPQHF
TGTGCCAGCAGTGCCCGGGACAGGGCCAATCAGCCCCAGCATTTT
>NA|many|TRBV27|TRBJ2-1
CASSFDGINEQFF
TGTGCCAGCAGTTTTGACGGCATCAATGAGCAGTTCTTC
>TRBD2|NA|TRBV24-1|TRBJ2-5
CATSRGLAGEETQYF
TGTGCCACCAGTCGTGGACTAGCGGGAGAAGAGACCCAGTACTTC
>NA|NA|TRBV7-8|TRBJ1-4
CASSLTGRGEKLFF
TGTGCCAGCAGCCTCACAGGGAGAGGTGAAAAACTGTTTTTT
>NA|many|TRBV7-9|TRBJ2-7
CASSTDVARYEQYF
TGTGCCAGCAGCACGGACGTCGCCCGCTACGAGCAGTACTTC